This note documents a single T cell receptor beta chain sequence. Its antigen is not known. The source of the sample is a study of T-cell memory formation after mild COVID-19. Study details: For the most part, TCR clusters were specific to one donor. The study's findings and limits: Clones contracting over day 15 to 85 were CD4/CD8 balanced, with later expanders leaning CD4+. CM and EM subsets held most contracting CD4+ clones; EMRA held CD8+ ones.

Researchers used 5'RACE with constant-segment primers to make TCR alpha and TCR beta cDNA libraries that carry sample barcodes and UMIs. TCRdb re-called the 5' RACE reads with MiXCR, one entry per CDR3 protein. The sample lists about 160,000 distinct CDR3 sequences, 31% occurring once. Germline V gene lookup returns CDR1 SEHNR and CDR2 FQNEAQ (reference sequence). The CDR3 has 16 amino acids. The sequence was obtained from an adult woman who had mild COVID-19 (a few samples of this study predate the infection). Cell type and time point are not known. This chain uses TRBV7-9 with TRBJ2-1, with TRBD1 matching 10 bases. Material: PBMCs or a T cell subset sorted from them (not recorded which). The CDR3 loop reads CATTGTGAAMDNEQFF. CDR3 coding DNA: TGTGCTACGACCGGGACAGGGGCCGCGATGGACAATGAGCAGTTCTTC.